A selection of T cell receptor beta chains follows, all from one sample in a study of identical twins. In TCRdb, the 5' RACE reads were re-called with MiXCR into one record per CDR3 protein. The sample has over 200,000 distinct CDR3 sequences, roughly a tenth seen once. The sequenced sample was memory T cells sorted from blood. The receptors were sampled from a man aged 45-65 years in good health. The CDR3 runs from the conserved cysteine through the conserved F or W. D genes are given only for firm matches. Expanded clones get a size class; other rows say once, few or many, or leave the size out.

-	TRBD1	TRBV12-3/TRBV12-4	TRBJ1-5	TGTGCCAGCAGTTTAACGACAGGGGGTCAGCCCCAGCATTTT	CASSLTTGGQPQHF
many	-	TRBV4-3	TRBJ1-1	TGCGCCAGCAGCCAAGGGACGGGGACGGCTGAAGCTTTCTTT	CASSQGTGTAEAFF
many	-	TRBV4-1	TRBJ2-4	TGCGCCAGCAGCCAGGGCCCGGGCAACATTCAGTACTTC	CASSQGPGNIQYF
few	-	TRBV7-9	TRBJ2-3	TGTGCCAGCAGCCCGGAGGTGGGTGGCTCAGATACGCAGTATTTT	CASSPEVGGSDTQYF
many	TRBD2	TRBV5-1	TRBJ2-7	TGCGCCAGCAGGGAGGGGCCGATAGCGGGATGGGGCGAGCAGTACTTC	CASREGPIAGWGEQYF
few	-	TRBV5-1	TRBJ1-5	TGCGCCAGCAGCTTGGAGCCGGGCCCAAATCAGCCCCAGCATTTT	CASSLEPGPNQPQHF
few	TRBD1	TRBV20-1	TRBJ1-2	TGCAGTGCTAGGCTTACAGGGGCTAACTATGGCTACACCTTC	CSARLTGANYGYTF
-	TRBD1	TRBV7-2	TRBJ1-5	TGTGCCAGCAGCGCAGGGGGCAGCCAGCCCCAGCATTTT	CASSAGGSQPQHF
many	TRBD2	TRBV5-1	TRBJ2-7	TGCGCCAGCAGCTCCCTTGGCGGGGGAGTGCACTCCTACGAGCAGTACTTC	CASSSLGGGVHSYEQYF
-	TRBD1	TRBV5-1	TRBJ1-1	TGCGCCAGCAGCTTAAGACAGGGCTCGGACACTGAAGCTTTCTTT	CASSLRQGSDTEAFF
many	-	TRBV27	TRBJ2-1	TGTGCCAGCAGTTTAAGGTTAGACTACAATGAGCAGTTCTTC	CASSLRLDYNEQFF
many	-	TRBV5-5	TRBJ1-4	TGTGCCAGCAGCTTGAAACCGAGCAACAATGAAAAACTGTTTTTT	CASSLKPSNNEKLFF
many	TRBD2	TRBV29-1	TRBJ2-5	TGCAGCGTTGGTAGTTTAGCGGGGGTCCAAGAGACCCAGTACTTC	CSVGSLAGVQETQYF
few	-	TRBV9	TRBJ2-2	TGTGCCAGCAGCGTAGGCCCAGCATACACCGGGGAGCTGTTTTTT	CASSVGPAYTGELFF
-	-	TRBV7-9	TRBJ2-1	TGTGCCAGCAGCTCCCCGCCCGCCCCCACCTTCGGTGAGCAGTTCTTC	CASSSPPAPTFGEQFF
-	-	TRBV2	TRBJ2-1	TGTGCCAGCAGTCCAGGGGCCTCCTACAATGAGCAGTTCTTC	CASSPGASYNEQFF
few	-	TRBV5-5	TRBJ2-7	TGTGCCAGCAGCTGGGACTGGGACAGCTCCTACGAGCAGTACTTC	CASSWDWDSSYEQYF
few	-	TRBV28	TRBJ2-2	TGTGCCAGCAGCTCCGGGACACTCGCGAACACCGGGGAGCTGTTTTTT	CASSSGTLANTGELFF
-	TRBD1	TRBV15	TRBJ1-6	TGTGCCACCAGCAGAGATCTGGGGACAGCCTATAATTCACCCCTCCACTTT	CATSRDLGTAYNSPLHF
few	-	TRBV24-1	TRBJ2-3	TGTGCCACCAGTGATATCGTTGAGGATACGCAGTATTTT	CATSDIVEDTQYF
many	TRBD1	TRBV4-1	TRBJ1-1	TGCGCCAGCAGCCAAGACCGGGACAGGGCTAGAAGCACTGAAGCTTTCTTT	CASSQDRDRARSTEAFF
-	-	TRBV18	TRBJ2-5	TGTGCCAGCTCACCAATACAGGTCCAAGAGACCCAGTACTTC	CASSPIQVQETQYF